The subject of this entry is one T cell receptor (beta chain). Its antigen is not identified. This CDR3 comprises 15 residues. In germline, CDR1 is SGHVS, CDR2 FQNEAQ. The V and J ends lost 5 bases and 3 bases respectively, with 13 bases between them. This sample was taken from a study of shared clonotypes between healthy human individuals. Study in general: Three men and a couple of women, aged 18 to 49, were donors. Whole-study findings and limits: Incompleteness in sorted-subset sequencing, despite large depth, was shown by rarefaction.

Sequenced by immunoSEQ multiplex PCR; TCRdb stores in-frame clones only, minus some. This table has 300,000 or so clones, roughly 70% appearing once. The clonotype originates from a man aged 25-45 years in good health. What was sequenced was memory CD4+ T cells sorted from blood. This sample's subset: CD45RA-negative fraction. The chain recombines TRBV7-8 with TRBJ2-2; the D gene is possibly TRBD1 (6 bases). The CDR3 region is CASSPQGLYTGELFF. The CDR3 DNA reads TGTGCCAGCAGCCCACAGGGATTGTACACCGGGGAGCTGTTTTTT.